The subject of this entry is one TCR beta chain. Antigen specificity is unknown. The data were obtained in a study of T cell repertoires in cytomegalovirus infection. Study-level background: TCR beta signatures that were public indicated CMV infection and matching HLA type. Study-wide findings and caveats: Using cumulative public TCR beta family frequency, the authors identified those who carried CMV together with the relevant HLA. The ex vivo response was dominated by HLA-C-restricted CMV-specific TCR beta clonotypes.

TCRdb re-analysed the reads in MiXCR, keeping a single row per CDR3 protein. The sample contains roughly 720,000 distinct CDR3 sequences, 35% of which appear only once. Input material: PBMCs. This sequence was found in a human donor in good health (CMV status not recorded). Some clones in this sample may be carry-over from other donors' samples.

The CDR3 DNA is TGTGCCAGCAGTTACTCGGGCGGAACAATGAACACTGAAGCTTTCTTT. Its translation: CASSYSGGTMNTEAFF. The chain carries TRBV6-5 and TRBJ1-1; unclear D gene. The CDR3 spans 16 residues. Between the trimmed V and J ends, which lost 0 bases and 0 bases, there was a span of 11 bases. From germline, CDR1 is MNHEY and CDR2 SVGAGI.